These 11 T cell receptor beta chains share one sample of origin, sequenced in a study of blood T cell repertoires in COVID-19. Libraries were prepared by immunoSEQ multiplex PCR; TCRdb keeps only in-frame clonotypes and omits some of them. The table lists under 250,000 clones, about nine tenths of them singletons. The sample comprised peripheral blood. Receptors were obtained from a man between 60 and 75 years old with acute or convalescent COVID-19.

The chain carries TRBV2 and TRBJ2-1; TRBD2 matches at 9 bases. The CDR3 runs to 13 residues. J lost 10 bases, V lost 7 bases, and 8 bases had no gene match. Germline V gives CDR1 SNHLY, CDR2 FYNNEI. CDR3 bases: TGTGCCAGCACACCCCTGGCGGGAGGGGAGCAGTTCTTC. It yields the protein CASTPLAGGEQFF.

The V call is TRBV7-3, the J call TRBJ2-3; TRBD2 matches 7 bases. J lost 0 bases, V lost 3 bases, and 6 bases had no gene match. Germline CDR1 reads SGHTA; CDR2 reads FQGTGA. The CDR3 spans 16 residues. The CDR3 nucleotides read TGTGCCAGCAGCTTTGGTACTAGCGAGAGCACAGATACGCAGTATTTT. The encoded protein is CASSFGTSESTDTQYF.

This sequence joins TRBV30 and TRBJ1-2, with D perhaps matching TRBD1 (6 bases). V lost 3 bases to trimming and J lost 0 bases, with 11 bases between them. This CDR3 region has 14 residues. Germline CDR1 is GTSNPN and CDR2 is SVGIG (reference sequence). CDR3 loop: CAWRAQGTNYGYTF. For the CDR3, the DNA is TGTGCCTGGAGGGCGCAGGGGACTAACTATGGCTACACCTTC. The whole variable domain, remainder taken from reference TRBV30 and TRBJ1-2, is SQTIHQWPATLVQPVGSPLSLECTVEGTSNPNLYWYRQAAGRGLQLLFYSVGIGQISSEVPQNLSASRPQDRQFILSSKKLLLSDSGFYLCAWRAQGTNYGYTFGSGTRLTVV.

The chain links TRBV18 to TRBJ1-1; D uncertain. The CDR3 length is 15 residues. Germline V CDR1 and CDR2: KGHSH, LQKENI. The V end was cut by 0 bases, the J end by 1 base, with 9 bases between. This chain's CDR3 is CASSPPGRENTEAFF. The CDR3 DNA follows: TGTGCCAGCTCACCACCGGGTCGGGAGAACACTGAAGCTTTCTTT.

V usage is TRBV7-9 and J usage is TRBJ2-7; TRBD1 matches at 7 bases. V gave up 5 bases and J gave up 0 bases; unmatched junction bases: 4. This CDR3 has 14 residues. In germline, CDR1 is SEHNR, CDR2 FQNEAQ (reference sequence). CDR3 in DNA: TGTGCCAGCAGCACCAGACAGGGCTCCTACGAGCAGTACTTC. Translated, it gives CASSTRQGSYEQYF. The full variable domain, in which reference TRBV7-9 and TRBJ2-7 provide the parts outside the CDR3, is DTGVSQNPRHKITKRGQNVTFRCDPISEHNRLYWYRQTLGQGPEFLTYFQNEAQLEKSRLLSDRFSAERPKGSFSTLEIQRTEQGDSAMYLCASSTRQGSYEQYFGPGTRLTVT.

The chain combines TRBV30 with TRBJ2-7, with 9 bases aligning to TRBD1. V lost 7 bases and J lost 6; bases outside the gene matches: 13. Germline V CDR1 and CDR2: GTSNPN, SVGIG (reference sequence). This CDR3 is built from 14 residues. CDR3 nucleotide sequence: TGTGCCTTAAAGGGCCGGACAGGGGTCGGCGAGCAGTACTTC. It yields the protein CALKGRTGVGEQYF.

The CDR3 DNA is TGTGCCACCAGTCCCGTGGGTGGGAGTTACGAGCAGTACTTC. It is translated as CATSPVGGSYEQYF. The genes are TRBV24-1 and TRBJ2-7, with a tentative D call TRBD2 (5 bases). Germline V gene lookup returns CDR1 KGHDR and CDR2 SFDVKD. Trimming stripped 6 bases from V and 4 bases from J, with 15 bases between. The CDR3 contains 14 residues.

CDR3: CASSMGLAGEEQFF. The CDR3 DNA is TGTGCCAGCAGTATGGGACTAGCGGGAGAGGAGCAGTTCTTC. The V gene is TRBV27, the J gene TRBJ2-1; 14 nucleotides match TRBD2. The ends lost 5 bases at V and 10 bases at J; junction bases unmatched: 4. This CDR3 region has 14 residues. CDR1 MNHEY and CDR2 SMNVEV come from the germline V gene (reference sequence).

This chain joins TRBV29-1 and TRBJ1-1; weak D call: TRBD1 (5 bases). V was trimmed by 0 bases and J by 1 base, leaving 9 bases between them. The CDR3 covers 14 residues. Germline-derived CDR1 and CDR2 are SQVTM and ANQGSEA. The CDR3 DNA reads as TGCAGCGTTGAAGACAGGGCCTCGAACACTGAAGCTTTCTTT. This translates into CSVEDRASNTEAFF. Drawing the rest from reference TRBV29-1 and TRBJ1-1, the complete variable domain is SAVISQKPSRDICQRGTSLTIQCQVDSQVTMMFWYRQQPGQSLTLIATANQGSEATYESGFVIDKFPISRPNLTFSTLTVSNMSPEDSSIYLCSVEDRASNTEAFFGQGTRLTVV.

The chain employs TRBV14 and TRBJ1-4; TRBD1 might be the D (5 bases). Germline CDR1 is SGHDN and CDR2 is FVKESK. The CDR3 totals 16 residues. V lost 1 base to trimming and J lost 8 bases, with 17 bases between them. The CDR3 bases are TGTGCCAGCAGCCAAGGACGGGGGGGATCAAGGGAAAAACTGTTTTTT. Residues: CASSQGRGGSREKLFF. The whole variable domain, remainder taken from reference TRBV14 and TRBJ1-4, is EAGVTQFPSHSVIEKGQTVTLRCDPISGHDNLYWYRRVMGKEIKFLLHFVKESKQDESGMPNNRFLAERTGGTYSTLKVQPAELEDSGVYFCASSQGRGGSREKLFFGSGTQLSVL.

This clone was counted only a few times. The V call is TRBV5-4, the J call TRBJ2-7; a possible D gene is TRBD1 (5 bases). V lost 0 bases and J lost 2, with 15 bases in between. The CDR3 contains 16 residues. Per the germline V gene, CDR1 is SGHNT and CDR2 is YYREEE (reference sequence). The CDR3 DNA reads TGTGCCAGCAGCTTGGTCGCATCTACAGGAACCTACGAGCAGTACTTC. It translates to CASSLVASTGTYEQYF.